This TCR beta chain was retrieved from a study of blood T cell repertoires in COVID-19 (dated by TCRdb to the early 2020s). In terms of the full investigation: Samples covering the acute and convalescent phases of COVID-19 were provided by collaborators in the United States, Italy and Spain. Samples were obtained from the ongoing ImmuneRACE study (first 160 participants) and from 1,254 subjects provided by 6 global collaborators. The dataset comprised deeply sampled blood TCRbeta repertoires from subjects exposed to, actively infected with, or recovered from COVID-19. The material from the prospective study consisted of cDNA or gDNA derived from T cells, B-cell-depleted T cells, or PBMCs. HLA class I and class II types, where available, came from metadata supplied by the sample provider rather than from assay-based typing. The repertoires were released in a freely available public database meant as a resource for research on the immune response to SARS-CoV-2. A de-identified subject ID, COVID-19 status, age in years and sex were almost always included in the sample metadata.

The immunoSEQ Assay, a bias-controlled multiplex PCR, was used to amplify TCRbeta CDR3 regions from genomic DNA. On the authors' methods: The number of nucleated cells in each sample was estimated from the amplification of reference gene primers within the assay. To quantify the absolute abundance of each unique TCRbeta CDR3 rearrangement, sequence reads were collapsed and filtered. For each sample, productive Simpson clonality was calculated as the square root of Simpson's diversity index over productive rearrangements. This immuneACCESS table, as held by TCRdb, lists in-frame sequences with V and J called but not all clones. Of the missing ones, under half trace to an unresolved V gene in checked studies; the others have no known cause. Clonal size and the V and J genes are those of that table, whereas D and trimming came from the DNA. The sample table lists approximately 150,000 clones, roughly 87% of them with a count of one. 3% to 4.5% of the sample lies in the top ten.

Another Seattle source contributed samples from volunteer blood donors who had recovered from COVID-19. Collaborating institutions collected whole blood in K2EDTA tubes following their own protocols. Collaborator samples were shipped for TCRbeta analysis as frozen whole blood, isolated PBMCs, or DNA extracted from either sample type. Results and caveats for the whole study, not just this receptor: How much clinical and demographic metadata was included differed by source and by participant, and the metadata was provided uncurated.

The germline ends are 12 bases apart after V is trimmed by 6 bases and J by 0 bases. Spanning cysteine to phenylalanine, the CDR3 consists of 15 amino acids. This entry keeps only the CDR3 DNA: 45 bases, framed from base 1. Reading the germline V gene (reference sequence) gives CDR1 PRHDT and CDR2 FYEKMQ. A note on this clone: The target of this receptor is not known. No base quality information exists; no much larger clone differs at one position.

The sequence links TRBV13 to TRBJ1-3; the D gene remains uncertain. This sequence originates from a woman aged 55-69 years who had recovered from COVID-19. Source material: peripheral blood. The CDR3 region reads CASRWTLVSGNTIYF. The nucleotide sequence reads TGTGCCAGCAGGTGGACTTTGGTCTCTGGAAACACCATATATTTT.